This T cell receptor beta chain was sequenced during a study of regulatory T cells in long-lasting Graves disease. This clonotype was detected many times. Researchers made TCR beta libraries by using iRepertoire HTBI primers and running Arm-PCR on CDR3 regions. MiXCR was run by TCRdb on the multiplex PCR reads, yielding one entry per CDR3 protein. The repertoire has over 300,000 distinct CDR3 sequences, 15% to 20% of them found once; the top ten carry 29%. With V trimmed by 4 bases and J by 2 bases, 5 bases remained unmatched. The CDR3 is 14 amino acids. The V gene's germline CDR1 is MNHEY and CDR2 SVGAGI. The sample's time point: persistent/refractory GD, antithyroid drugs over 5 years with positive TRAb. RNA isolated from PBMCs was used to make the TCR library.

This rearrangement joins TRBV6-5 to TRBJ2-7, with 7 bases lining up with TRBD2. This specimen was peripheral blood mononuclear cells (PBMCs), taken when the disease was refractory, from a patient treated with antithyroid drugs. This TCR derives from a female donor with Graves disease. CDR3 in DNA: TGTGCCAGCAGTTCCTACGCGGGGGCCTACGAGCAGTACTTC. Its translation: CASSSYAGAYEQYF.